This T cell receptor beta chain was recovered during a study of CD8 T cells in Susac syndrome. Study findings and constraints: Clonal expansion was not observed in the Susac syndrome CD4+ T cell repertoires.

An amount of RNA that ranged from roughly 0.5 to 1 ug was reverse transcribed with random hexamers. In TCRdb, the immunoSEQ multiplex PCR reads were re-called with MiXCR into one record per CDR3 protein. The profile covers some 150,000 distinct CDR3 sequences, with about 95% appearing a single time and about 0.16% taken by the ten largest. This clonotype was picked up one time. The antigen remains unidentified. Germline assignment: CDR1 SGHDN and CDR2 FVKESK. V shed 3 bases, J shed 7 bases, and the junction held 9 bases outside the gene matches. The CDR3 has 15 amino acids. This sequence was found in a human donor with Susac syndrome. The chain is built from TRBV14 and TRBJ1-2; 9 nucleotides match TRBD1. The sample was CD4+ T cells from PBMCs. The DNA of the CDR3 is TGTGCCAGCAGCCACATTGCCGGGACAGGGAGTGGCTACACCTTC. Amino acid sequence: CASSHIAGTGSGYTF.